A single sample gave rise to the 20 T cell receptor beta chains below, sequenced in a study of cytomegalovirus exposure and HLA in healthy donors. PCR involved 60 Vbeta and 13 Jbeta primers. Here immunoSEQ multiplex PCR was the method, and the copy in TCRdb shows in-frame clones only, minus some. Of about 140,000 clones in the sample, roughly three quarters were seen once. The sequencing sample was made of PBMCs. The receptors originated from a woman aged 45-65 years in good health and CMV-seronegative.

J is TRBJ1-5 and V is TRBV6-4; no clear D gene. V lost 6 bases to trimming and J lost 5 bases, with 17 bases between them. The CDR3 extends over 15 amino acids. Germline CDR1 and CDR2: MRHNA and SNTAGT. The CDR3 spells CASSLTIREHQPQHF. CDR3 nucleotide sequence: TGTGCCAGCAGCCTGACAATAAGAGAGCATCAGCCCCAGCATTTT.

This clone was picked up a small number of times. The rearrangement links TRBV6-1 to TRBJ1-1; D might be TRBD1 (6 bases). Germline loops: CDR1 MNHNS, CDR2 SASEGT. The germline V and J ends were trimmed by 8 bases and 4 bases, with 17 bases remaining between them. The CDR3 loop spans 14 amino acids. The CDR3 DNA reads as TGTGCCAGCGGGACCACAGGGTATGGCACTGAAGCTTTCTTT. As protein: CASGTTGYGTEAFF.

This clone has only one observation. This sample also contains other DNA sequences that code for the same CDR3. This chain uses TRBV7-9 with TRBJ2-7; the match to TRBD1 covers 10 bases. Germline assignment: CDR1 SEHNR and CDR2 FQNEAQ (reference sequence). V dropped 5 bases and J dropped 0; count of bases not matched to a gene: 4. This CDR3 spans 15 amino acids. The CDR3 nucleotides read TGTGCCAGCAGCCCCAGGACAGGGGGCTCCTACGAGCAGTACTTC. Protein product: CASSPRTGGSYEQYF. The complete variable domain, with remaining parts taken from reference TRBV7-9 and TRBJ2-7, reads DTGVSQNPRHKITKRGQNVTFRCDPISEHNRLYWYRQTLGQGPEFLTYFQNEAQLEKSRLLSDRFSAERPKGSFSTLEIQRTEQGDSAMYLCASSPRTGGSYEQYFGPGTRLTVT.

V usage is TRBV6-1 and J usage is TRBJ2-3; D may be TRBD2 (6 bases). This CDR3 is 17 amino acids long. Trimming cost V 0 bases and J 0 bases, with 13 bases left between them. Per germline, CDR1 MNHNS and CDR2 SASEGT. In DNA form, the CDR3 reads TGTGCCAGCAGTGAAGCTATGGGGGGTCTTAGCACAGATACGCAGTATTTT. Protein sequence: CASSEAMGGLSTDTQYF.

This clone was seen a single time. The chain links TRBV5-1 to TRBJ2-7; 13 positions match TRBD2. Germline CDR1 and CDR2: SGHRS and YFSETQ. V lost 3 bases, J lost 4 bases, and 4 bases stayed unmatched. The CDR3 covers 15 residues. This CDR3 reads CASSWGTSGAYEQYF. For the CDR3, the DNA is TGCGCCAGCAGCTGGGGGACTAGCGGGGCATACGAGCAGTACTTC.

This clone was recorded a few times. Distinct nucleotide sequences in the sample also encode this CDR3. The J gene is TRBJ1-5, the V gene TRBV5-8; 9 bases are shared with TRBD1. J gave up 6 bases and V 2 bases, and 6 bases lay outside the gene matches. The CDR3 loop spans 15 amino acids. Germline loops: CDR1 SGHTS, CDR2 YDEGEE. This chain's CDR3 is CASSLLQGAFQPQHF. The CDR3 coding sequence is TGTGCCAGCAGCTTACTACAGGGGGCCTTTCAGCCCCAGCATTTT.

The V call is TRBV4-3, the J call TRBJ2-1; 9 bases are a match to TRBD2. The V gene's germline CDR1 is LGHNA and CDR2 YSLEER. The CDR3 spans 15 residues. V was pared by 4 bases and J by 7 bases, with 8 bases of the junction left unmatched. In nucleotides, the CDR3 is TGCGCCAGCAGCCTGAGTAGCGGGGGAATTAATGAGCAGTTCTTC. The encoded protein is CASSLSSGGINEQFF.

The chain combines TRBV29-1 with TRBJ1-1; 11 bases agree with TRBD1. CDR3 length: 13 residues. Germline values: CDR1 SQVTM, CDR2 ANQGSEA. The V segment lost 4 bases and the J segment 2 bases; nucleotides outside the gene matches: 0. CDR3 DNA sequence: TGCAGCGTTGGGACAGGGGGCAACACTGAAGCTTTCTTT. Its protein product is CSVGTGGNTEAFF.

In its sample, this clone was seen a few times. J is TRBJ1-1 and V is TRBV7-3, with D possibly being TRBD1 (5 bases). The V and J ends lost 11 bases and 5 bases respectively, with 18 bases between them. This CDR3 is built from 13 residues. CDR1 SGHTA and CDR2 FQGTGA come from the germline V gene. This CDR3 is CASRAGSRTEAFF. The CDR3 DNA is TGTGCCTCCAGGGCAGGGTCGAGGACTGAAGCTTTCTTT.

The table lists this clone with a few counts. The V and J genes are TRBV28 and TRBJ1-5; TRBD1 matches at 8 bases. The V and J ends lost 6 bases and 3 bases, in that order; junction bases with no gene match: 10. CDR1 is MDHEN, CDR2 SYDVKM, per germline. The CDR3 is made up of 16 amino acids. CDR3: CASSPDRGRNNQPQHF. The CDR3 DNA is TGTGCCAGCAGCCCCGACAGGGGTAGGAACAATCAGCCCCAGCATTTT.

The genes are TRBV14 and TRBJ1-4; 8 bases fit TRBD1. V dropped 6 bases and J dropped 7; count of bases not matched to a gene: 13. The CDR3 runs to 16 residues. In germline, CDR1 is SGHDN, CDR2 FVKESK. This CDR3 reads CASSPTDRGLGEKLFF. CDR3 DNA sequence: TGTGCCAGCAGTCCTACCGACAGGGGACTTGGTGAAAAACTGTTTTTT.

This clone has more than one count but fewer than ten. The chain is built from TRBV5-1 and TRBJ2-1; perhaps TRBD2 as D (6 bases). The V gene's germline CDR1 is SGHRS and CDR2 YFSETQ. The CDR3 has 15 residues. V gave up 7 bases and J gave up 0 bases, with 14 bases separating them. CDR3 coding DNA: TGCGCCAGCTCCCGGGACTCTTTCTCCTACAATGAGCAGTTCTTC. Protein sequence: CASSRDSFSYNEQFF.

The chain has TRBV7-6 and TRBJ2-1; D perhaps matches TRBD1 (5 bases). Trimming stripped 5 bases from V and 10 bases from J, with 9 bases between. Germline V CDR1 and CDR2: SGHVS, FNYEAQ. CDR3 length: 11 residues. CDR3 sequence (DNA): TGTGCCAGCAGCACAGGCCTAGAGCAGTTCTTC. As protein: CASSTGLEQFF.

This clone was counted only a few times. The genes are TRBV5-1 and TRBJ2-6; TRBD2 is a possible D gene (5 bases). Trimming stripped 0 bases from V and 1 base from J, with 8 bases between. The CDR3 is made up of 16 amino acids. The V gene's germline CDR1 is SGHRS and CDR2 YFSETQ. CDR3 nucleotides: TGCGCCAGCAGCTTGGAAGGAGGTTCTGGGGCCAACGTCCTGACTTTC. This sequence encodes CASSLEGGSGANVLTF.

V gene TRBV7-2 combines with J gene TRBJ1-5; 9 bases are shared with TRBD1. Germline CDR1 and CDR2: SGHTA and FQGNSA. V lost 1 base and J lost 1; bases outside the gene matches: 8. The length of the CDR3 is 18 residues. CDR3 DNA sequence: TGTGCCAGCAGCTTAGTCCCCACAGGGGGCATAAGCAATCAGCCCCAGCATTTT. Its protein is CASSLVPTGGISNQPQHF.

This clone was observed once. The chain has TRBV13 and TRBJ2-1; 13 positions agree with TRBD2. Germline CDR1 reads PRHDT; CDR2 reads FYEKMQ (reference sequence). This CDR3 is built from 15 residues. Trimming took 3 bases from V and 9 from J; bases not matched to a gene: 5. Here the CDR3 DNA reads TGTGCCAGCAGCTTGGGACTAGCGGGGCTAGTTGAGCAGTTCTTC. It codes for CASSLGLAGLVEQFF.

This clone was counted a single time. The V and J genes are TRBV5-1 and TRBJ2-3; D is perhaps TRBD1 (5 bases). Trimming removed 0 bases at V and 1 base at J, with 9 bases between. Germline V gene data show CDR1 as SGHRS and CDR2 as YFSETQ. The CDR3 runs 15 residues. The DNA for the CDR3 is TGCGCCAGCAGCTTGGTGGACACCCGCACAGATACGCAGTATTTT. Translating gives CASSLVDTRTDTQYF.

The chain uses TRBV21-1 and TRBJ2-3; the D call of TRBD1 is as the table states it, not checked on the DNA. TRBV21-1 is noted as a pseudogene. This CDR3 is built from 14 residues. The CDR3 DNA reads TGTGCCAGCAAAGGGACAGGGGGCCCCGATACGCAGTATTTT. Its protein is CASKGTGGPDTQYF.

The CDR3 sequence: CASSQGRGQGAGGELFF. In DNA, the CDR3 is TGCGCCAGCAGCCAAGGACGTGGACAGGGGGCTGGCGGGGAGCTGTTTTTT. The J gene is TRBJ2-2, the V gene TRBV4-1; the match to TRBD1 covers 11 bases. Per the germline V gene, CDR1 is MGHRA and CDR2 is YSYEKL. The CDR3 spans 17 residues. J gave up 7 bases and V 1 base, and 8 bases lay outside the gene matches.

The V and J genes are TRBV2 and TRBJ2-3; the D gene is possibly TRBD1 (6 bases). The CDR3 length is 14 residues. Trimming shortened V by 5 bases and J by 3 bases, and 12 bases separated the two germline ends. The germline gives CDR1 SNHLY, CDR2 FYNNEI. Written as DNA, the CDR3 is TGTGCCAGCAGTTACAGGGTAGAGACAGATACGCAGTATTTT. It translates to CASSYRVETDTQYF.